This entry lists 6 T cell receptor beta chains sequenced from one sample in a study of T cells after yellow fever vaccination. TCRdb recomputed calls from the 5' RACE reads with MiXCR, one row per CDR3 protein. Of some 120,000 distinct CDR3 sequences in the sample, approximately 16% were seen once. Sequencing was performed on CD8+ T cells sorted from PBMCs, taken 5 days after the yellow fever booster vaccination. Receptor source: a man between 18 and 35 years old who received the YFV17D yellow fever vaccine.

This clonotype was detected only a few times. This chain joins TRBV20-1 and TRBJ2-7; 11 bases agree with TRBD2. The CDR3 is made up of 16 amino acids. Germline assignment: CDR1 DFQATT and CDR2 SNEGSKA (reference sequence). V gave up 2 bases and J gave up 3 bases; unmatched junction bases: 9. CDR3 region: CSARSGTSGPLYEQYF. The CDR3 DNA follows: TGCAGTGCTAGATCTGGGACTAGCGGCCCTCTCTACGAGCAGTACTTC.

This clonotype has ten or more counts. This chain links TRBV29-1 with TRBJ2-1, with 7 bases matching TRBD2. The CDR3 totals 13 residues. Germline assignment: CDR1 SQVTM and CDR2 ANQGSEA. Trimming cost V 3 bases and J 6 bases; bases outside gene matches: 5. CDR3 region: CSVDLAGGNEQFF. Written as DNA, the CDR3 is TGCAGCGTTGATTTAGCGGGCGGCAATGAGCAGTTCTTC.

The CDR3 is CASSLGQGNYEQYV. Written as DNA, the CDR3 is TGTGCCAGCAGTTTGGGACAGGGTAATTACGAGCAGTACGTC. The chain has TRBV6-5 and TRBJ2-7; 9 bases line up with TRBD1. This CDR3 is built from 14 residues. V dropped 4 bases and J dropped 4; count of bases not matched to a gene: 5. CDR1 and CDR2 (germline): MNHEY, SVGAGI.

This clonotype was counted a few times. The gene calls are TRBV3-1 and TRBJ2-5; 9 nucleotides match TRBD2. This CDR3 region has 17 residues. Germline-derived CDR1 and CDR2 are LGHDT and YNNKEL (reference sequence). V dropped 1 base and J dropped 0; count of bases not matched to a gene: 6. The CDR3 protein is CASSQVVSGGYQETQYF. Written as DNA, the CDR3 is TGTGCCAGCAGCCAAGTGGTTAGCGGGGGCTACCAAGAGACCCAGTACTTC.

This clonotype was picked up many times. The chain has TRBV6-5 and TRBJ2-3, with 8 bases aligning to TRBD2. The CDR3 is made up of 16 amino acids. V was clipped by 7 bases and J by 2 bases; unmatched bases: 11. In germline, CDR1 is MNHEY, CDR2 SVGAGI. The CDR3 is CASTRGISGDTDTQYF. The DNA for the CDR3 is TGTGCCAGCACTAGGGGGATTAGCGGGGACACAGATACGCAGTATTTT.

J is TRBJ2-3 and V is TRBV24-1; tentative D call: TRBD1 (5 bases). The V gene's germline CDR1 is KGHDR and CDR2 SFDVKD. V lost 4 bases and J 1 base, leaving 14 bases between the germline ends. The CDR3 runs to 16 residues. This chain's CDR3 is CATSDSRVVGTDTQYF. The CDR3 bases are TGTGCCACCAGTGACTCCAGGGTGGTCGGCACAGATACGCAGTATTTT.